This T cell receptor (beta chain) appears in the sequencing data of a study of control samples from healthy donors and cancer patients. This clone appeared many times. CDR3 length: 17 amino acids. The V gene end was trimmed by 3 bases and the J gene end by 9 bases; junction bases not matched to a gene: 19. CDR1 and CDR2 (germline): LNHDA, SQIVND (reference sequence). TCRdb's copy holds only in-frame clones and misses some; the assay was immunoSEQ multiplex PCR. The table includes 100,000 or so clones, around four fifths detected once. This sequence joins TRBV19 and TRBJ1-2; TRBD1 aligns across 7 bases. This receptor was taken from a woman in her 50s in good health. Sequencing input: blood. CDR3 sequence reads: CASSIDEIKTGFYSYTF. CDR3 nucleotides: TGTGCCAGTAGTATTGACGAGATCAAGACAGGGTTTTATAGCTACACCTTC.